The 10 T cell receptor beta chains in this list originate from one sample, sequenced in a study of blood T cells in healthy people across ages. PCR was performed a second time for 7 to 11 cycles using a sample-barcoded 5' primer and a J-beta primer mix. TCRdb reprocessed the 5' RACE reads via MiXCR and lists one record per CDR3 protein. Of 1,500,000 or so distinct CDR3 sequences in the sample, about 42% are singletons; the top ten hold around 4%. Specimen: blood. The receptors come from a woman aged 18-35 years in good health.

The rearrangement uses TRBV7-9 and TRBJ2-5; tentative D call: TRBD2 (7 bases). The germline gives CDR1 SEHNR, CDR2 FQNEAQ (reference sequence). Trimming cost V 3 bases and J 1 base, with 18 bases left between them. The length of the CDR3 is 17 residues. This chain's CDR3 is CASSFRGALAIQETQYF. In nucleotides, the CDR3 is TGTGCCAGCAGCTTTCGGGGGGCTTTGGCTATCCAAGAGACCCAGTACTTC.

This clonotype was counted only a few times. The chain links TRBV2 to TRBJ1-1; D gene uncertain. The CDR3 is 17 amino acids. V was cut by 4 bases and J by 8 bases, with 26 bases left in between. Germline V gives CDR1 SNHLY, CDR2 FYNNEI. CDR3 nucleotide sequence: TGTGCCAGCAGTGCGGAGGAAACAGCCAGTATGGTCGAGGAAGCTTTCTTT. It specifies CASSAEETASMVEEAFF.

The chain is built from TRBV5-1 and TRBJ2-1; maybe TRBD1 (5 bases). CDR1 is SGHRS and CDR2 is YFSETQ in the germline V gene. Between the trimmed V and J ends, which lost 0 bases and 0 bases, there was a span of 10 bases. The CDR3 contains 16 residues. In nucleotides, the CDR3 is TGCGCCAGCAGCTTGGTCGGAGACAGCTCCTACAATGAGCAGTTCTTC. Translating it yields CASSLVGDSSYNEQFF.

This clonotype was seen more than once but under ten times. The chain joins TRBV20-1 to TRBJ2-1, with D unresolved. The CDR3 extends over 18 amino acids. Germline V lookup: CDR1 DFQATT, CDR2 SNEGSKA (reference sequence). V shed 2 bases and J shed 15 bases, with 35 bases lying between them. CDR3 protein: CSARFYWPNRSEKKGRFF. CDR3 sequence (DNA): TGCAGTGCTAGATTCTATTGGCCGAACCGATCCGAGAAAAAAGGACGGTTCTTC.

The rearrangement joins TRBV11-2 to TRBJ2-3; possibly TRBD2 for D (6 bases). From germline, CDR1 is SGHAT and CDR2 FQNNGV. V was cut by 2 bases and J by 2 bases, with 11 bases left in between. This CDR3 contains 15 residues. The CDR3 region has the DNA TGTGCCAGCAGCTTATATCCGGGAGACACAGATACGCAGTATTTT. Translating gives CASSLYPGDTDTQYF. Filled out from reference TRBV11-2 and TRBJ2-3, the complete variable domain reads EAGVAQSPRYKIIEKRQSVAFWCNPISGHATLYWYQQILGQGPKLLIQFQNNGVVDDSQLPKDRFSAERLKGVDSTLKIQPAKLEDSAVYLCASSLYPGDTDTQYFGPGTRLTVL.

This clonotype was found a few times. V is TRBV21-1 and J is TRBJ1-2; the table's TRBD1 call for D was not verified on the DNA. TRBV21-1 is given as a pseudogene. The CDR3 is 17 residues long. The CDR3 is CASRETGPILRNYGYTF. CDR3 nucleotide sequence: TGTGCCAGCAGAGAGACAGGACCTATCCTCCGAAACTATGGCTACACCTTC.

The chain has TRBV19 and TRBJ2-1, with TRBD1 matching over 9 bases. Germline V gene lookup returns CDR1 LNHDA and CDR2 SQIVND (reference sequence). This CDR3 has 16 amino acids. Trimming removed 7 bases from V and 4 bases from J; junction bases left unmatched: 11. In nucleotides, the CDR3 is TGTGCCAGTACCATTAAAGGGACAGGGTATTACAATGAGCAGTTCTTC. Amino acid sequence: CASTIKGTGYYNEQFF.

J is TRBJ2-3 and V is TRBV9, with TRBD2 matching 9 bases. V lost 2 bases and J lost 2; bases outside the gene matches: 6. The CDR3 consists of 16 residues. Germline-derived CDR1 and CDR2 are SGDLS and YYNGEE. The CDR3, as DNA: TGTGCCAGCAGCGTGGTGCGGGAGGGAAACACAGATACGCAGTATTTT. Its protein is CASSVVREGNTDTQYF.

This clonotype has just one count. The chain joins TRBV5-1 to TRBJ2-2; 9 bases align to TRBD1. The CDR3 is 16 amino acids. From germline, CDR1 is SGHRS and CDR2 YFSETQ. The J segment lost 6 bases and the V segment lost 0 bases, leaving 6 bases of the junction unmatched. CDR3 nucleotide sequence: TGCGCCAGCAGCTTGGACGGGACAGGGACGGCCGGGGAGCTGTTTTTT. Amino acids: CASSLDGTGTAGELFF.

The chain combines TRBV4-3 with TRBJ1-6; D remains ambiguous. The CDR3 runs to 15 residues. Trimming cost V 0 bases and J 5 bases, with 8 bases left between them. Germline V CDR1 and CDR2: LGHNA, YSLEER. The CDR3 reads CASSQDRLNNSPLHF. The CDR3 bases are TGCGCCAGCAGCCAAGATCGACTGAATAATTCACCCCTCCACTTT.